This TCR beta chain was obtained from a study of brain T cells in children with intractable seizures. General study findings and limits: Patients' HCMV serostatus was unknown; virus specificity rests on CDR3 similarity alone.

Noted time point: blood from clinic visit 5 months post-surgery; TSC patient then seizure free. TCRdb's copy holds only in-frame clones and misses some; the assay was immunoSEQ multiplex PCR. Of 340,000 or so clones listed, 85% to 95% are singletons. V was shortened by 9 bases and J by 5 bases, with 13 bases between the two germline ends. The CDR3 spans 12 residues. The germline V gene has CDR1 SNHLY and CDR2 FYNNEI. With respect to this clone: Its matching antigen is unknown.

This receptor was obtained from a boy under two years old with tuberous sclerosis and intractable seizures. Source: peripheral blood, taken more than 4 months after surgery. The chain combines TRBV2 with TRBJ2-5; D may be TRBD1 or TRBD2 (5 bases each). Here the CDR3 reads CASRGGMETQYF. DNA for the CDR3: TGTGCCAGTCGGGGCGGTATGGAGACCCAGTACTTC.